The 10 T cell receptor beta chains in this list originate from one sample, sequenced in a study of graft-versus-host responses after intestinal transplantation. Assay used: immunoSEQ multiplex PCR; TCRdb lists only in-frame clones, some missing. The sample has over 70,000 clones, around 90% seen once. No antigens are known for them. This sample comprised unstimulated CD8+ T cells sorted from spleen or lymph node cells, obtained before transplant. These TCRs come from a human donor who was the organ donor for an intestinal transplant.

This clone has only a few counts. V gene TRBV6-6 combines with J gene TRBJ2-7; 8 bases map to TRBD1. Germline V gene sequence: CDR1 MNHNY, CDR2 SVGAGI (reference sequence). This CDR3 is 14 amino acids long. V dropped 6 bases and J dropped 7; count of bases not matched to a gene: 11. The CDR3 DNA sequence: TGTGCCAGCAGACCTCGGACAGGGAGCGAAGAGCAGTACGTC. Its translation: CASRPRTGSEEQYV.

Comments on this clone: The junction and the germline gene differ at one end; a read error may be behind it. V usage is TRBV10-3 and J usage is TRBJ1-2; 9 nucleotides align to TRBD1. CDR1 and CDR2 (germline): ENHRY, SYGVKD. The length of the CDR3 is 13 residues. The DNA for the CDR3 is TGTGCCCTCAGTCCCGGGACAGGGTTCGGCTACACCTTC. Translated, it gives CALSPGTGFGYTF.

CDR3 protein: CASSKCVPGGSRCVYEQYV. CDR3 bases: TGTGCCAGCAGCAAGTGTGTTCCTGGTGGGTCGAGGTGTGTTTACGAGCAGTACGTC. J is TRBJ2-7 and V is TRBV21-1; the DNA was not used to check the table's D call, TRBD2. TRBV21-1 is reported as a pseudogene. The CDR3 contains 19 residues.

The chain couples TRBV20-1 to TRBJ2-1; D not resolved. Germline CDR1 and CDR2: DFQATT and SNEGSKA (reference sequence). Trimming stripped 0 bases from V and 11 bases from J, with 8 bases between. This CDR3 contains 11 residues. Written as DNA, the CDR3 is TGCAGTGCTAGAGACTGGCCCAAGCAGTTCTTC. Amino acid sequence: CSARDWPKQFF.

This clone was detected once. The genes are TRBV19 and TRBJ2-5; D may be TRBD2 (6 bases). Per germline, CDR1 LNHDA and CDR2 SQIVND (reference sequence). Trimming left V 6 bases short and J 0 bases short, with 8 bases between. The CDR3 spans 13 residues. The DNA for the CDR3 is TGTGCCAGTAGACGGGGGTACCAAGAGACCCAGTACTTC. It encodes CASRRGYQETQYF.

This chain's CDR3 is CASSLDRSSGNTIYF. CDR3 nucleotides: TGTGCCAGCAGCTTAGACAGATCCTCTGGAAACACCATATATTTT. J is TRBJ1-3 and V is TRBV13; D uncertain. Germline-derived CDR1 and CDR2 are PRHDT and FYEKMQ (reference sequence). The CDR3 totals 15 residues. Deletions cut 1 base from V and 0 bases from J, with 7 bases between. Using reference TRBV13 and TRBJ1-3 for the parts outside the CDR3, the full variable domain is AAGVIQSPRHLIKEKRETATLKCYPIPRHDTVYWYQQGPGQDPQFLISFYEKMQSDKGSIPDRFSAQQFSDYHSELNMSSLELGDSALYFCASSLDRSSGNTIYFGEGSWLTVV.

This clone was recorded only once. V gene TRBV2 combines with J gene TRBJ2-7; TRBD1 matches at 8 bases. CDR3 length equals 15 residues. Trimming cost V 6 bases and J 2 bases; bases outside gene matches: 9. The germline V gene encodes CDR1 SNHLY and CDR2 FYNNEI. The CDR3: CASRKPGQVPYEQYV. The CDR3 DNA follows: TGTGCCAGCAGGAAACCGGGACAGGTACCCTACGAGCAGTACGTC.

V gene TRBV7-8 combines with J gene TRBJ2-3, with a tentative D call TRBD1 (5 bases). Trimming cost V 1 base and J 2 bases, with 10 bases left between them. Per germline, CDR1 SGHVS and CDR2 FQNEAQ. The CDR3 has 15 residues. The CDR3 nucleotides are TGTGCCAGCAGCTTAGTCCCAGGGCACACAGATACGCAGTATTTT. Residues: CASSLVPGHTDTQYF.

This clone showed up just a few times. The chain recombines TRBV6-4 with TRBJ2-3; TRBD1 might be the D (5 bases). Germline V CDR1 and CDR2: MRHNA, SNTAGT. Trimming stripped 2 bases from V and 3 bases from J, with 15 bases between. This CDR3 has 16 residues. The CDR3 loop is CASSDKGMSDTDTQYF. The CDR3 coding sequence is TGTGCCAGCAGTGACAAGGGGATGAGCGATACAGATACGCAGTATTTT.

The gene calls are TRBV4-2 and TRBJ2-6; D call uncertain. Germline CDR1 is LGHNA and CDR2 is YNFKEQ. The CDR3 has 15 amino acids. Trimming removed 0 bases from V and 2 bases from J, with 5 bases in between. CDR3 amino acids: CASSQDIPGANVLTF. The CDR3 nucleotides read TGTGCCAGCAGCCAAGATATCCCTGGGGCCAACGTCCTGACTTTC.